A selection of T cell receptor beta chains follows, all from one sample in a study of blood T cells in healthy people across ages. MiXCR, applied by TCRdb to the 5' RACE reads, yields one record per CDR3 protein. The top ten clones hold 7.7% of a sample with 1.5 million to 2 million distinct CDR3 sequences, 28% of them seen once. Sequencing was carried out using blood. These receptor sequences come from a woman younger than 45 in good health. Both conserved end residues are part of each CDR3. A D gene is named only where the DNA matches it firmly. Clone size appears in some rows only: once, few, many, or a class for an expanded clone.

TRBV25-1	once	NA	TRBJ1-1	TGTGCCAGCAGTGTCGGGGCCGCGAAAGCTTTCTTT	CASSVGAAKAFF
TRBV5-1	NA	TRBD1	TRBJ1-1	TGCGCCAGCAGCGACGGGGACAGGGGGCATTTTGGCACTGAAGCTTTCTTT	CASSDGDRGHFGTEAFF
TRBV2	NA	NA	TRBJ2-1	TGTGCCAGCAGGAATAGCGGACCCGACAATGAGCAGTTCTTC	CASRNSGPDNEQFF
TRBV5-1	many	TRBD2	TRBJ2-5	TGCGCCAGCAGCTTCACAATAGCGGGGGTGGAGACCCAGTACTTC	CASSFTIAGVETQYF
TRBV5-5	many	TRBD1	TRBJ2-5	TGTGCCAGCAGGTCCCAGCAGGGGGCTGCTGAGACCCAGTACTTC	CASRSQQGAAETQYF
TRBV19	NA	NA	TRBJ2-7	TGTGCCAGTAGTAGAAACGACAGGATATCCTACGAGCAGTACTTC	CASSRNDRISYEQYF
TRBV29-1	few	NA	TRBJ1-6	TGCAGCGCTTCGCGGGACGCCTATAATTCACCCCTCCACTTT	CSASRDAYNSPLHF
TRBV15	few	TRBD1	TRBJ2-3	TGTGCCACCAGCAGAGATGGTGGCAGGGGGAGCACAGATACGCAGTATTTT	CATSRDGGRGSTDTQYF
TRBV10-3	few	NA	TRBJ1-2	TGTGCCAGCCCCCCCTCAGTTGGCTACACCTTC	CASPPSVGYTF
TRBV6-1	NA	NA	TRBJ1-5	TGTGCCAGCAGTGAAGGCGGGATGGCGGCTAGCAATCAGCCCCAGCATTTT	CASSEGGMAASNQPQHF
TRBV7-9	NA	NA	TRBJ1-2	TGTGCCAGCAGCTCTTCAGTGGTAGGAGGCTATGGCTACACCTTC	CASSSSVVGGYGYTF
TRBV29-1	NA	NA	TRBJ1-1	TGCGGCGTTGAACGATCGCGGAAAGCTTTCTTT	CGVERSRKAFF
TRBV5-1	NA	TRBD2	TRBJ2-7	TGCGCCAGCAGCTCGGGACTAGCGCCTACCTCCTACGAGCAGTACTTC	CASSSGLAPTSYEQYF
TRBV6-1	NA	TRBD1	TRBJ2-5	TGTGCCAGCAGTGAACGCGGACAGGGGAGATTCGGTGAGACCCAGTGCTTC	CASSERGQGRFGETQCF
TRBV29-1	many	NA	TRBJ2-4	TGCAGCGTGGGCGAGGGCGGAAACATTCAGTACTTC	CSVGEGGNIQYF
TRBV12-3/TRBV12-4	few	TRBD2	TRBJ2-7	TGTGCCAGCGGCCTGACTAGCGGAGCGCGGGAGCAGTACTTC	CASGLTSGAREQYF
TRBV6-4	NA	NA	TRBJ2-6	TGTGCCAGCAGTGACTCGGGGAACTCTGGGGCCAACGTCCTGACTTTC	CASSDSGNSGANVLTF
TRBV7-2	NA	NA	TRBJ2-7	TGTGCCAGCAGCCCTACCCGAGGGTCGGCCTACGAGCAGTACTTC	CASSPTRGSAYEQYF
TRBV6-5	NA	NA	TRBJ1-3	TGTGCCAGCAAACAGCCGGAGAACACCATATATTTT	CASKQPENTIYF
TRBV5-6	many	NA	TRBJ2-7	TGTGCCAGCAGCCCCCCAGTACGAGACGAGCAGTACTTC	CASSPPVRDEQYF
TRBV12-3/TRBV12-4	few	TRBD1	TRBJ1-2	TGTGCCAGCAGTTTGAGTCAGGGGGCTTCTACTAACTATGGCTACACCTTC	CASSLSQGASTNYGYTF
TRBV24-1	few	TRBD1	TRBJ2-7	TGTGCCACCAGTGGGGACAGGGCCTACGAGCAGTACTTC	CATSGDRAYEQYF
TRBV7-9	few	NA	TRBJ2-4	TGTGCCAGCAGCCCAGACTTTGTAGCCAAAAACATTCAGTACTTC	CASSPDFVAKNIQYF
TRBV20-1	few	TRBD2	TRBJ2-1	TGCAGTGTTGTAACCGGGACTAGCGGGACTCGTGAGCAGTTCTTC	CSVVTGTSGTREQFF
TRBV20-1	many	NA	TRBJ1-2	TGCAGTGCTAGTGAAATAAACAGGGTCGGAAAATATGGCTACACCTTC	CSASEINRVGKYGYTF
TRBV28	many	NA	TRBJ2-5	TGTGCCAGCAGTCTCCAGAGTTGGCGGGAGACCCAGTACTTC	CASSLQSWRETQYF
TRBV18	NA	NA	TRBJ2-5	TGTGCCAGCTCACCTAACACTCGGGAGACCCAGTACTTC	CASSPNTRETQYF
TRBV12-3/TRBV12-4	NA	TRBD2	TRBJ2-1	TGTGCCAGCAGTGTAGCGGGGGTGAGGAATGAGCAGTTCTTC	CASSVAGVRNEQFF
TRBV7-2	NA	NA	TRBJ1-1	TGTGCCAGCAGCCGAATCAGGTCCATGAACACTGAAGCTTTCTTT	CASSRIRSMNTEAFF
TRBV11-2	NA	NA	TRBJ2-5	TGTGCCAGCAGCTTTCGAGGACCGGTTCAAGAGACCCAGTACTTC	CASSFRGPVQETQYF
TRBV11-2	NA	TRBD1	TRBJ2-5	TGTGCCAGCAGCTTTGCCACAGGGGTAAAGACCCAGTACTTC	CASSFATGVKTQYF
TRBV20-1	NA	NA	TRBJ1-1	TGCAGTGCTAAGGAGGTGGGTTTGGGCACTGAAGCTTTCTTT	CSAKEVGLGTEAFF
TRBV20-1	few	NA	TRBJ2-3	TGCAGTGCTCATGAGCCGTCTAGAAGCGGTGCAGATACGCAGTATTTT	CSAHEPSRSGADTQYF
TRBV10-3	NA	TRBD1	TRBJ1-5	TGTGCCATCAGTGATCCTGGACAGGCGAGCAATCAGCCCCAGCATTTT	CAISDPGQASNQPQHF
TRBV27	few	TRBD2	TRBJ2-7	TGTGCCAGCAGGTACTCTAGCGGGGGATCCTACGAGCAGTACTTC	CASRYSSGGSYEQYF
TRBV20-1	few	NA	TRBJ2-7	TGCAGTGCAGGATCGGTCTACGAGCAGTACTTC	CSAGSVYEQYF
TRBV6-1	NA	TRBD1	TRBJ2-2	TGTGCCAGCAGTCCCACAGGGGGCGATGGGACCGGGGAGCTGTTTTTT	CASSPTGGDGTGELFF
TRBV24-1	NA	NA	TRBJ1-2	TGTGCCACCTCTCCGAAAATGGGGAATGGCTACACCTTC	CATSPKMGNGYTF
TRBV5-5	NA	NA	TRBJ1-1	TGTGCCAGCGGCCCCTCCGGGACTACTGAAGCTTTCTTT	CASGPSGTTEAFF
TRBV5-1	NA	NA	TRBJ1-4	TGCGCCAGCACCGGGGGCGGTAATGAAAAACTGTTTTTT	CASTGGGNEKLFF
TRBV7-2	few	TRBD1	TRBJ2-7	TGTGCCAGCAGCTGGAGGACAGGAACAAACGAGCAGTACTTC	CASSWRTGTNEQYF
TRBV7-7	NA	NA	TRBJ1-4	TGTGCCAGCAGCTTCGGGACCGGGACGGGGGAGAGGGAAAAACTGTTTTTT	CASSFGTGTGEREKLFF
TRBV5-5	many	TRBD1	TRBJ2-6	TGTGCCAGCAGTCTAACAGGGGCTGGGGCCAACGTCCTGACTTTC	CASSLTGAGANVLTF
TRBV3-1	NA	TRBD1	TRBJ1-5	TGTGCCAGCAGCCAAGATCGGACAGGCGGACAGCCCCAGCATTTT	CASSQDRTGGQPQHF
TRBV6-5	NA	NA	TRBJ1-4	TGTGCCAGCAGCGGGGTTGCAACTAATGAAAAACTGTTTTTT	CASSGVATNEKLFF
TRBV7-9	NA	TRBD1	TRBJ1-2	TGTGCCAGCAGCTTAGCGGGACAGACCACTAACTATGGCTACACCTTC	CASSLAGQTTNYGYTF
TRBV2	NA	NA	TRBJ1-1	TGTGCCAGCAGTGCTGAGACGGACACTGAAGCTTTCTTT	CASSAETDTEAFF
TRBV7-9	once	NA	TRBJ2-4	TGTGCCAGCAGCCCCGGGAACTCGGGGAATGAGCAGTACTTC	CASSPGNSGNEQYF
TRBV5-1	NA	NA	TRBJ1-3	TGCGCCAGCAGCCCCCGTGAGGGTCCCTATAGCTCTGGAAACACCATATATTTT	CASSPREGPYSSGNTIYF
TRBV3-1	few	NA	TRBJ2-2	TGTGCCAGCAGCCAAGAGGCCCACACCGGGGAGCTGTTTTTT	CASSQEAHTGELFF
TRBV7-9	NA	NA	TRBJ1-2	TGTGCCAGCAGCTTAGTGCAGCTTTCTAACTATGGCTACACCTTC	CASSLVQLSNYGYTF
TRBV11-3	NA	NA	TRBJ1-5	TGTGCCAGGACCCCGGTGCCCCAGCATTTT	CARTPVPQHF
TRBV5-1	few	TRBD1	TRBJ1-4	TGCGCCAGCAGCCCTAGGACAGGAACTAATGAAAAACTGTTTTTT	CASSPRTGTNEKLFF
TRBV30	NA	NA	TRBJ2-5	TGTGCCTGGAGTGTACTACGCGAGACCCAGTACTTC	CAWSVLRETQYF
TRBV30	few	NA	TRBJ1-2	TGTGCCTGGAGTGAAGGCTTCCGATTGAGCTATGGCTACACCTTC	CAWSEGFRLSYGYTF